These 6 T cell receptor beta chains came from one sample sequenced in a study of OX40 agonist ivuxolimab in advanced cancers. Generated by immunoSEQ multiplex PCR, the TCRdb table keeps only in-frame clones and is missing some. The repertoire has 35,000 to 40,000 clones, more than 75% of them found once; the top ten carry 12%. Material: CD4+ or CD8+ T cells sorted from blood, obtained in a trial of the OX40 agonist ivuxolimab. The receptor source for this set is an adult with an advanced solid tumor such as melanoma, head and neck, liver or kidney cancer.

The rearrangement uses TRBV29-1 and TRBJ1-3; 11 positions match TRBD1. This CDR3 has 14 residues. Germline loops: CDR1 SQVTM, CDR2 ANQGSEA. J gave up 2 bases and V 3 bases, and 0 bases lay outside the gene matches. The CDR3 is CSVEGQGAGNTIYF. In nucleotides, the CDR3 is TGCAGCGTTGAGGGACAGGGGGCTGGAAACACCATATATTTT.

This sequence joins TRBV27 and TRBJ1-2; 8 positions agree with TRBD1. V was pared by 1 base and J by 5 bases, with 12 bases of the junction left unmatched. This CDR3 comprises 17 residues. CDR1 and CDR2 (germline): MNHEY, SMNVEV (reference sequence). As DNA, the CDR3 is TGTGCCAGCAGTTTATGGGCAGGGGGCTCGACTAGGTATGGCTACACCTTC. It yields the protein CASSLWAGGSTRYGYTF.

The chain recombines TRBV10-3 with TRBJ1-4; D not resolved. Trimming took off 0 bases at V and 0 bases at J, with 5 bases between the two ends. CDR1 ENHRY and CDR2 SYGVKD come from the germline V gene. The CDR3 runs to 15 residues. The CDR3 region is CAISESGTTNEKLFF. The CDR3 DNA is TGTGCCATCAGTGAGTCAGGGACAACTAATGAAAAACTGTTTTTT.

The V and J genes are TRBV27 and TRBJ2-1; D may be TRBD2 (6 bases). This CDR3 spans 13 amino acids. Germline assignment: CDR1 MNHEY and CDR2 SMNVEV (reference sequence). V dropped 7 bases and J dropped 7 bases, with 14 bases sitting between them. CDR3 nucleotides: TGTGCCAGCAAAGCTACCCGGGGGAATGAGCAGTTCTTC. Amino acids: CASKATRGNEQFF.

The chain combines TRBV5-4 with TRBJ1-5; D is perhaps TRBD1 (5 bases). The CDR3 contains 14 residues. Trimming took off 4 bases at V and 5 bases at J, with 13 bases between the two ends. Germline-derived CDR1 and CDR2 are SGHNT and YYREEE (reference sequence). The CDR3 reads CASSAGQFDQPQHF. The DNA for the CDR3 is TGTGCCAGCAGCGCGGGGCAGTTCGATCAGCCCCAGCATTTT. The full variable domain, its missing parts supplied by reference TRBV5-4 and TRBJ1-5, is ETGVTQSPTHLIKTRGQQVTLRCSSQSGHNTVSWYQQALGQGPQFIFQYYREEENGRGNFPPRFSGLQFPNYSSELNVNALELDDSALYLCASSAGQFDQPQHFGDGTRLSIL.

J is TRBJ1-2 and V is TRBV7-9; TRBD1 is a possible D gene (5 bases). Germline V gene data show CDR1 as SEHNR and CDR2 as FQNEAQ (reference sequence). V lost 4 bases, J lost 13 bases, and 16 bases lay in between. The CDR3 runs to 12 residues. The DNA for the CDR3 is TGTGCCAGCAGCTACGTGATGGGGGATCCCACCTTC. Translation gives CASSYVMGDPTF.